The 13 T cell receptor beta chains listed next were all sequenced from one sample in a study of cytomegalovirus exposure and HLA in healthy donors. A multiplex PCR was run with 60 Vbeta primers and 13 Jbeta primers. Clones were read by immunoSEQ multiplex PCR, and TCRdb kept only the in-frame ones, dropping some. The data show fewer than 200,000 clones, with roughly 80% seen just once and about 4.5% held by the top ten. The sample consisted of PBMCs. The receptors stem from a man aged 35 to 55 in good health and CMV-seronegative.

The rearrangement joins TRBV28 to TRBJ1-2; D uncertain. The ends were cut back, 3 bases at V and 2 bases at J, with 13 bases in the middle. Germline assignment: CDR1 MDHEN and CDR2 SYDVKM. The CDR3 totals 15 residues. The CDR3 bases are TGTGCCAGCAGTTTCCCCCGCGGCAGCAACTATGGCTACACCTTC. It encodes CASSFPRGSNYGYTF.

The chain has TRBV21-1 and TRBJ2-7; the D segment call TRBD1 is taken from the table without a DNA check. TRBV21-1 is deemed a pseudogene. This CDR3 is built from 15 residues. The CDR3 DNA reads as TGTGCCAGCAGCCTGCGACAGGGGAAGGTGCAGGAGCAGTACTTC. Translated: CASSLRQGKVQEQYF.

V usage is TRBV10-1 and J usage is TRBJ1-2; the D is unclear. The ends were cut back, 2 bases at V and 8 bases at J, with 15 bases in the middle. This CDR3 region has 14 residues. Germline V gene lookup returns CDR1 WNHNN and CDR2 SYGVQD (reference sequence). CDR3 bases: TGCGCCAGCAGTGAGGATCAGAGGAGTTGGGGCTACACCTTC. Translated, it gives CASSEDQRSWGYTF.

The gene calls are TRBV28 and TRBJ2-5; maybe TRBD1 (6 bases). V lost 3 bases to trimming and J lost 2 bases, with 31 bases between them. The length of the CDR3 is 21 residues. Looked up from germline, CDR1 is MDHEN and CDR2 is SYDVKM. Here the CDR3 reads CASSFTDNTGSRISRQETQYF. CDR3 in DNA: TGTGCCAGCAGTTTCACCGATAATACAGGGTCTCGGATCTCACGGCAAGAGACCCAGTACTTC.

The CDR3 coding sequence is TGTGCCAGCAGCCGCACAGGGGAAGAGACCCAGTACTTC. Its translation: CASSRTGEETQYF. This chain joins TRBV7-3 and TRBJ2-5; 7 positions match TRBD1. This CDR3 region has 13 residues. CDR1 is SGHTA, CDR2 FQGTGA, per germline. The trim removed 5 bases at V and 3 bases at J, leaving 3 bases unmatched.

The J gene is TRBJ2-7, the V gene TRBV28, with a weak D call TRBD1 (5 bases). Germline values: CDR1 MDHEN, CDR2 SYDVKM. Deletions cut 4 bases from V and 12 bases from J, with 16 bases between. The CDR3 runs to 12 residues. CDR3 sequence reads: CASSSAFRQWYF. CDR3 nucleotides: TGTGCCAGCAGTTCCGCCTTCAGACAGTGGTACTTC.

This sequence joins TRBV27 and TRBJ2-1; a possible D gene is TRBD2 (6 bases). Trimming took off 6 bases at V and 0 bases at J, with 15 bases between the two ends. CDR1 and CDR2 from the germline V gene are MNHEY and SMNVEV (reference sequence). The CDR3 has 16 amino acids. CDR3 protein: CASRFYGGSSYNEQFF. CDR3 DNA sequence: TGTGCCAGCAGGTTCTACGGAGGGAGCTCCTACAATGAGCAGTTCTTC.

The J gene is TRBJ2-3, the V gene TRBV11-2, with D perhaps matching TRBD2 (7 bases). This CDR3 is 15 amino acids long. Germline CDR1 reads SGHAT; CDR2 reads FQNNGV. The germline V and J ends were trimmed by 7 bases and 9 bases, with 23 bases remaining between them. CDR3 sequence reads: CASNSGRGVDGTQYF. The CDR3 DNA sequence: TGTGCCAGCAACTCAGGGAGGGGGGTAGACGGCACGCAGTATTTT.

In the case of this clone: The germline gene is not matched at one end of the junction; a read error may be the cause. The rearrangement uses TRBV4-2 and TRBJ2-4; D unclear. Germline CDR1 is LGHNA and CDR2 is YNFKEQ. The CDR3 totals 12 residues. The CDR3 reads CACSQDQGAQYF. The CDR3 nucleotides read TGTGCCTGCAGCCAAGATCAAGGAGCTCAGTACTTC.

This clone has only a few counts. The chain joins TRBV10-3 to TRBJ1-1; 10 bases fit TRBD1. The CDR3 has 14 amino acids. J gave up 2 bases and V 6 bases, and 3 bases lay outside the gene matches. CDR1 is ENHRY and CDR2 is SYGVKD in the germline V gene. The CDR3 sequence is CAIRETGGNTEAFF. The CDR3 DNA follows: TGTGCCATCAGGGAGACAGGGGGCAACACTGAAGCTTTCTTT.

The chain combines TRBV7-2 with TRBJ1-1; D uncertain. This CDR3 region has 13 residues. V lost 6 bases and J lost 3, with 11 bases in between. Germline V gives CDR1 SGHTA, CDR2 FQGNSA. CDR3: CASSQGRHTEAFF. The CDR3 DNA is TGTGCCAGCAGTCAAGGGAGACACACTGAAGCTTTCTTT.

The chain has TRBV9 and TRBJ2-5; possibly TRBD2 for D (5 bases). This CDR3 spans 14 amino acids. From germline, CDR1 is SGDLS and CDR2 YYNGEE. Trimming removed 4 bases at V and 4 bases at J, with 14 bases between. The CDR3 is CASSNLGVGETQYF. The DNA of the CDR3 is TGTGCCAGCAGCAACCTCGGGGTCGGAGAGACCCAGTACTTC. The entire variable domain, with the rest obtained from reference TRBV9 and TRBJ2-5, is as follows: DSGVTQTPKHLITATGQRVTLRCSPRSGDLSVYWYQQSLDQGLQFLIQYYNGEERAKGNILERFSAQQFPDLHSELNLSSLELGDSALYFCASSNLGVGETQYFGPGTRLLVL.

V gene TRBV7-9 combines with J gene TRBJ1-1; 7 bases match TRBD1. CDR1 and CDR2 (germline): SEHNR, FQNEAQ (reference sequence). Trimming cost V 5 bases and J 5 bases; bases outside gene matches: 11. The CDR3 loop spans 15 amino acids. CDR3 bases: TGTGCCAGCAGCCCAGGGTGGACAGGAGGGACTGAAGCTTTCTTT. Its translation: CASSPGWTGGTEAFF.